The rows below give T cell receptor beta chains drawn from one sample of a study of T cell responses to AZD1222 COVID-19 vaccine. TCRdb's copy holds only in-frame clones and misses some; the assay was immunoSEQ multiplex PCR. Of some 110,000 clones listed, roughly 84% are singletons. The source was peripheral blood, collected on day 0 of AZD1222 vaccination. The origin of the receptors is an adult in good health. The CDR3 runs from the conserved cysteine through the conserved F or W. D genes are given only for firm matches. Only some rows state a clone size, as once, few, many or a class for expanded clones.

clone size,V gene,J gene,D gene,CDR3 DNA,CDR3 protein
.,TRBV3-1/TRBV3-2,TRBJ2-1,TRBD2,TGTGCCAGCAGCCAAGAAGACCCCAGACTAGCGGAGTACAATGAGCAGTTCTTC,CASSQEDPRLAEYNEQFF
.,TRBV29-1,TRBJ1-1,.,TGCAGCGTTAAAGGGGGTAACACTGAAGCTTTCTTT,CSVKGGNTEAFF
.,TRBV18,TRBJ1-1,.,TGTGCCAGCTCACCCACCAACCCCAACAAGGGCGAAGCTTTCTTT,CASSPTNPNKGEAFF
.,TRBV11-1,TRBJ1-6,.,TGTGCCAGCAGCTTCAACGGGCAGGTCAACTCACCCCTCCACTTT,CASSFNGQVNSPLHF
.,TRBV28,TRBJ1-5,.,TGTGCCAGCAGCCAATCTGGTCCTCAGCCCCAGCATTTT,CASSQSGPQPQHF
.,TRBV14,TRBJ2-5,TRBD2,TGTGCCAGCAGCCAAGAGACGGGAACTAGCGGGGGGCAGAAAGAGACCCAGTACTTC,CASSQETGTSGGQKETQYF
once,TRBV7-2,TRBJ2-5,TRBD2,TGTGCCAGCAGCTTAAGGCTAGCGGGAGGAGAGACCCAGTACTTC,CASSLRLAGGETQYF
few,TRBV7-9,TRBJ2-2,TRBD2,TGTGCCAGCAACCAGCGGGCAGGGACTAACCTCGGGGAGCTGTTTTTT,CASNQRAGTNLGELFF
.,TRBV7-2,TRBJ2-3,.,TGTGCCAGCAGCCAACTAGAGGATACGCAGTATTTT,CASSQLEDTQYF
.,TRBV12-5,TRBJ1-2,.,TGTGCTAGTGGTTTGGCCGCAGACAGACCCGAGTTTTATTCTAACTATGGCTACACCTTC,CASGLAADRPEFYSNYGYTF
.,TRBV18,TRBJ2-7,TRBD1,TGTGCCAGCTCGCCGGCAGGGGGCGAAGGCTACGAGCAGTACTTC,CASSPAGGEGYEQYF
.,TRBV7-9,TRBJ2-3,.,TGTGCCAGCAGCTTTGGCCGAGATACGCAGTATTTT,CASSFGRDTQYF
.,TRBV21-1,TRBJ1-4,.,TGTGCCAGCAGCATCCAACCGGGGGACGGCCCCCGAAAACTGTTTTTT,CASSIQPGDGPRKLFF
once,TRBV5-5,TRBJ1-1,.,TGTGCCAGCAGCCTATCAGGACAGAACACTGAAGCTTTCTTT,CASSLSGQNTEAFF
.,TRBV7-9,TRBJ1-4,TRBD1,TGTGCCAGCAGCTTAGCCGGACAGGCGGAAAAACTGTTTTTT,CASSLAGQAEKLFF
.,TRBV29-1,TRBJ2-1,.,TGCAGCGTCCGTGGGGGCTCTTTAGATGAGCAGTTCTTC,CSVRGGSLDEQFF
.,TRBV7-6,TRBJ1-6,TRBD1,TGTGCCAGCAGCTTGACAGGGGGCTCTGTAAATTCACCCCTCCACTTT,CASSLTGGSVNSPLHF
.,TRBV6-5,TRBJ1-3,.,TGTGCCAGCAGTTGGGTGGGGCCGGGAGACACCATATATTTT,CASSWVGPGDTIYF
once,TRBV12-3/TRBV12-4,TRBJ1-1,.,TGTGCCAGCAGTTCGCAGGGGAGGACTGAAGCTTTCTTT,CASSSQGRTEAFF
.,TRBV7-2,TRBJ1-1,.,TGTGCCAGCAGCTTGACGGGGAACACTGAAGCTTTCTTT,CASSLTGNTEAFF
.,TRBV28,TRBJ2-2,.,TGTGCCAGCAGTCCCGTGCGGGTGAACACCGGGGAGCTGTTTTTT,CASSPVRVNTGELFF
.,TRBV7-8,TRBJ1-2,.,TGTGCCAGCAGCCCCCCAGCGGCAGGGGAGTATGGCTACACCTTC,CASSPPAAGEYGYTF
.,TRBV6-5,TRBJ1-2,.,TGTGCCAGCCAAGAATGGACAAGCTATGGCTACACCTTC,CASQEWTSYGYTF
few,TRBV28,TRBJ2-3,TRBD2,TGTGCCAGCAGTTTAGGGGCTAGCGGGAACACAGATACGCAGTATTTT,CASSLGASGNTDTQYF
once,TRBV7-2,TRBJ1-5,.,TGTGCCAGCAGCCCCCAATCGACAGTCCGCAATCAGCCCCAGCATTTT,CASSPQSTVRNQPQHF
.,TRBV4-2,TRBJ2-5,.,TGTGCCAGCAGCCAAGATCTTGAAGGGACCCAGTACTTC,CASSQDLEGTQYF
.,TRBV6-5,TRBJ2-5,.,TGTGCCAGCGCCAGGGGGGCTAGCGGTGGGGAGACCCAGTACTTC,CASARGASGGETQYF
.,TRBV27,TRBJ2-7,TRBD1,TGTGCCAGCAGTTTAAAGGGACAGGGCCACTACGAGCAGTACTTC,CASSLKGQGHYEQYF
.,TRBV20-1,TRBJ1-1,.,TGCAGTGCTAGTTGGGACCTAAACACTGAAGCTTTCTTT,CSASWDLNTEAFF
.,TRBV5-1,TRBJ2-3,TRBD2,TGCGCCAGCAGCTTGGGGACTAGCGGGGGGGCTCTGGATACGCAGTATTTT,CASSLGTSGGALDTQYF
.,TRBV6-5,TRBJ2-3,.,TGTGCCAGCAGTATAACGAGGGATACGCAGTATTTT,CASSITRDTQYF
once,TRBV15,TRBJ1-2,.,TGTGCCACCAGCAGAGCACTGCGGGAAGCAAACTATGGCTACACCTTC,CATSRALREANYGYTF
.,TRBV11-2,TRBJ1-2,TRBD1,TGTGCCAGCAGCGAGACAGGGGCCTATGGCTACACCTTC,CASSETGAYGYTF
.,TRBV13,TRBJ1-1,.,TGTGCCAGCAGCTCCCGGAAAGTTCTTAACACTGAAGCTTTCTTT,CASSSRKVLNTEAFF
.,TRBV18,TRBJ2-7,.,TGTGCCAGCTCACCAGGGGCAGACTACGAGCAGTACTTC,CASSPGADYEQYF
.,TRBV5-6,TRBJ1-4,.,TGTGCCAGCAGCTTGTGGGGCAGAACTGAAAAACTGTTTTTT,CASSLWGRTEKLFF
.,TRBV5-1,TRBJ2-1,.,TGCGCCAGCAGCTTAATCACTACGAACAATGAGCAGTTCTTC,CASSLITTNNEQFF
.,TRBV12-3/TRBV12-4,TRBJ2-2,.,TGTGCCAGCAGGGGAACTTACGGCGAGCTGTTTTTT,CASRGTYGELFF
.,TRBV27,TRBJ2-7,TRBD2,TGTGCCAGCAGTACCATAGCGGGAAGAATCTACGAGCAGTACTTC,CASSTIAGRIYEQYF
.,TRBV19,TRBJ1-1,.,TGTGCCAGTAGTATAACCCGGGACGTCGCAGCTTTCTTT,CASSITRDVAAFF
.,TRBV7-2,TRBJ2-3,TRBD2,TGTGCCAGCAGCAGGACTAGCGGGGGAGGGGCAGATACGCAGTATTTT,CASSRTSGGGADTQYF
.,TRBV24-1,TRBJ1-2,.,TGTGCCACCAGTGACCTGGGTCTTGGCTACACCTTC,CATSDLGLGYTF
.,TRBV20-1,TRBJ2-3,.,TGCAGTGCCCCCACAGGGGATACGCAGTATTTT,CSAPTGDTQYF
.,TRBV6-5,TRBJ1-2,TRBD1,TGTGCCAGCAGCTTGGACAGGGCCTACTATGGCTACACCTTC,CASSLDRAYYGYTF
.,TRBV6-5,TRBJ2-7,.,TGTGCCAGCAGCCATACAGGGTTTTACGAGCAGTACTTC,CASSHTGFYEQYF
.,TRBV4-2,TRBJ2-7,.,TGTGCCAGCAGCCAAGTCAATGATAGGAAGGGCGGCGACGAGCAGTACTTC,CASSQVNDRKGGDEQYF
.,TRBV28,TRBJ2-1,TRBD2,TGTGCCAGCAGTCCTGGCGGGGGGGGACGTTCTGATGAGCAGTTCTTC,CASSPGGGGRSDEQFF
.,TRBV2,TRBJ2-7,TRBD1,TGTGCCTCTGGACAGGGGGCCCACTACGAGCAGTACTTC,CASGQGAHYEQYF
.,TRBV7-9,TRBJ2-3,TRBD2,TGTGCCAGCCTTCCGCGAGCGGGAGGGATGGGGGGCACAGATACGCAGTATTTT,CASLPRAGGMGGTDTQYF
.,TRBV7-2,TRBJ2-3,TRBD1,TGTGCCAGCAGCGCCCGACAGGGGGCGCAGGCCGCAGATACGCAGTATTTT,CASSARQGAQAADTQYF
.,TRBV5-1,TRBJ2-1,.,TGCGCCAGCAGCACAACCCCATCGGATGAGCAGTTCTTC,CASSTTPSDEQFF
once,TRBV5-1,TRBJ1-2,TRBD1,TGCGCCAGCAGCATCAGCACAGGGGACTATGGCTACACCTTC,CASSISTGDYGYTF
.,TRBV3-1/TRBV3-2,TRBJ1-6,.,TGTGCCAGCAGCCAAGAGACCCGGAATTCACCCCTCCACTTT,CASSQETRNSPLHF
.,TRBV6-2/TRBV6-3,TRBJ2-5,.,TGTGCCAGCAGTCAAGGGGGGGCCCCGTACCAAGAGACCCAGTACTTC,CASSQGGAPYQETQYF
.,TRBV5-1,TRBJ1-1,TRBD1,TGCGCCAGCAGCGAGACAGGGGGAATAACTGAAGCTTTCTTT,CASSETGGITEAFF